This T cell receptor beta chain was captured by sequencing in a study of technical replicates of blood from several donors. The germline V gene has CDR1 SGHRS and CDR2 YFSETQ. The CDR3 loop spans 15 amino acids. After removal of 4 bases from V and 2 bases from J, the junction contained 8 bases not matched to a gene. TCRdb's table, derived via immunoSEQ multiplex PCR, lists solely in-frame clones and lacks some. The table includes 65,000 to 90,000 clones, about 92% detected once. Sequencing used T cells isolated from PBMCs. The V call is TRBV5-1, the J call TRBJ2-7, with 8 bases identical to TRBD1. This TCR was sampled from a human donor in good health. The DNA for the CDR3 is TGCGCCAGCAGCCTCGGACAGGGACGAGCCTACGAGCAGTACTTC. Translation: CASSLGQGRAYEQYF.